These T cell receptor beta chains were read from a single sample in a study of blood T cell repertoires in COVID-19. The assay was immunoSEQ multiplex PCR, and TCRdb's table has in-frame clones only and misses some. The data show about 310,000 clones, with 75% to 90% seen just once and 2% to 3% held by the top ten. The sample was peripheral blood. These receptors were taken from a man aged 18 to 30 with active or convalescent COVID-19. CDR3s include the opening cysteine and the closing phenylalanine or tryptophan. Fields, in order: J gene, V gene, D gene, clone size, CDR3 DNA, CDR3 protein. D genes are given only for firm matches. The size of a clone is reported for some rows only, either as once, few or many, or as a class for expanded clones.

j_call: TRBJ2-7; v_call: TRBV7-9; d_call: TRBD2; clone_size: .; cdr3_nt: TGTGCCAGCAGCTTAGTTCTAGCGGGAGTGGACGAGCAGTACTTC; cdr3_aa: CASSLVLAGVDEQYF
j_call: TRBJ2-1; v_call: TRBV4-3; d_call: .; clone_size: .; cdr3_nt: TGCGCCAGCAGCCAAGATCCCGGGGACAATGAGCAGTTCTTC; cdr3_aa: CASSQDPGDNEQFF
j_call: TRBJ2-7; v_call: TRBV5-1; d_call: .; clone_size: .; cdr3_nt: TGCGCCAGCAGCTTCAGGTTTGGCTACGAGCAGTACTTC; cdr3_aa: CASSFRFGYEQYF
j_call: TRBJ2-3; v_call: TRBV7-3; d_call: .; clone_size: .; cdr3_nt: TGTGCCAGCAGCTTATTGGCGAAATTGCAGGGAGGGGGGAGCACAGATACGCAGTATTTT; cdr3_aa: CASSLLAKLQGGGSTDTQYF
j_call: TRBJ1-1; v_call: TRBV19; d_call: TRBD1; clone_size: .; cdr3_nt: TGTGCCAGTCGTTTACCCGGGACAGGGATCTTCCCCGACACTGAAGCTTTCTTT; cdr3_aa: CASRLPGTGIFPDTEAFF
j_call: TRBJ2-7; v_call: TRBV5-1; d_call: TRBD2; clone_size: .; cdr3_nt: TGCGCCAGCAGCTGGGGAGGGGGGGCTAGCGGGAGGTTCGAGCAGTACTTC; cdr3_aa: CASSWGGGASGRFEQYF
j_call: TRBJ1-6; v_call: TRBV10-3; d_call: TRBD1; clone_size: few; cdr3_nt: TGTGCCATCAGGGGACAGGGTGATTCACCCCTCCACTTT; cdr3_aa: CAIRGQGDSPLHF
j_call: TRBJ2-7; v_call: TRBV5-6; d_call: TRBD1; clone_size: .; cdr3_nt: TGTGCCAGCAGTCGACAGGGGCCCGAGCAGTACTTC; cdr3_aa: CASSRQGPEQYF
j_call: TRBJ2-1; v_call: TRBV9; d_call: .; clone_size: once; cdr3_nt: TGTGCCAGCAGCGTTACAGGGAGCTCCTACAATGAGCAGTTCTTC; cdr3_aa: CASSVTGSSYNEQFF
j_call: TRBJ1-6; v_call: TRBV27; d_call: .; clone_size: .; cdr3_nt: TGTGCCAGCAGTTTCGCGGCCCTCAATTCACCCCTCCACTTT; cdr3_aa: CASSFAALNSPLHF
j_call: TRBJ1-2; v_call: TRBV27; d_call: TRBD1; clone_size: .; cdr3_nt: TGTGCCAGCAGTCCAGCCGGGACAGGGGGCGGCTACACCTTC; cdr3_aa: CASSPAGTGGGYTF
j_call: TRBJ1-4; v_call: TRBV2; d_call: .; clone_size: .; cdr3_nt: TGTGCCAGCAGTGAAACAGGGCCTAATGAAAAACTGTTTTTT; cdr3_aa: CASSETGPNEKLFF
j_call: TRBJ2-1; v_call: TRBV6-5; d_call: TRBD2; clone_size: .; cdr3_nt: TGTGCCAGCAATCTAGGGACTAGCGGGAGCCGAGAGCAGTTCTTC; cdr3_aa: CASNLGTSGSREQFF
j_call: TRBJ1-6; v_call: TRBV6-5; d_call: .; clone_size: .; cdr3_nt: TGTGCCAGCAGGAGGTTCGGTAATTCACCCCTCCACTTT; cdr3_aa: CASRRFGNSPLHF
j_call: TRBJ2-3; v_call: TRBV19; d_call: TRBD2; clone_size: .; cdr3_nt: TGTGCCAGTAGCCCGGGAGGAAGACACACAGATACGCAGTATTTT; cdr3_aa: CASSPGGRHTDTQYF
j_call: TRBJ2-2; v_call: TRBV24-1; d_call: .; clone_size: once; cdr3_nt: TGTGCCACCAGTGAATGGGACACCGCGGCGAACACCGGGGAGCTGTTTTTT; cdr3_aa: CATSEWDTAANTGELFF
j_call: TRBJ1-1; v_call: TRBV5-1; d_call: .; clone_size: .; cdr3_nt: TGCGCCAGCAGCCTGCGGGGGGGCAGGGATAACACTGAAGCTTTCTTT; cdr3_aa: CASSLRGGRDNTEAFF
j_call: TRBJ2-1; v_call: TRBV5-6; d_call: TRBD2; clone_size: .; cdr3_nt: TGTGCCAGCAGCGTTGGACTAGCGGGAGTTAGTAATGAGCAGTTCTTC; cdr3_aa: CASSVGLAGVSNEQFF
j_call: TRBJ1-5; v_call: TRBV6-1; d_call: .; clone_size: .; cdr3_nt: TGTGCCAGCAGTGAGGGGGGAGTTCATCAGCCCCAGCATTTT; cdr3_aa: CASSEGGVHQPQHF
j_call: TRBJ2-2; v_call: TRBV6-5; d_call: TRBD2; clone_size: few; cdr3_nt: TGTGCCAGCAGGGCGGGGGGGCGGACCGGGGAGCTGTTTTTT; cdr3_aa: CASRAGGRTGELFF
j_call: TRBJ1-6; v_call: TRBV6-5; d_call: .; clone_size: once; cdr3_nt: TGTGCCAGCACCTACTCGCAGGGAAATTCACCCCTCCACTTT; cdr3_aa: CASTYSQGNSPLHF
j_call: TRBJ2-3; v_call: TRBV12-3/TRBV12-4; d_call: .; clone_size: once; cdr3_nt: TGTGCCAGCAGTTTGGGCTACACAGATACGCAGTATTTT; cdr3_aa: CASSLGYTDTQYF
j_call: TRBJ2-1; v_call: TRBV6-6; d_call: .; clone_size: .; cdr3_nt: TGTGCCAGCAGTTACTCAAGGGGGGGGCACTACAATGAGCAGTTCTTC; cdr3_aa: CASSYSRGGHYNEQFF
j_call: TRBJ1-2; v_call: TRBV6-6; d_call: .; clone_size: .; cdr3_nt: TGTGCCAGCAGTGCCATAACAGGGCGTTATGGCTACACCTTC; cdr3_aa: CASSAITGRYGYTF
j_call: TRBJ2-2; v_call: TRBV5-1; d_call: TRBD1; clone_size: once; cdr3_nt: TGCGCCAGCAGCTTGTGGACAGGGGGCACCGGGGAGCTGTTTTTT; cdr3_aa: CASSLWTGGTGELFF
j_call: TRBJ2-1; v_call: TRBV11-2; d_call: TRBD2; clone_size: .; cdr3_nt: TGTGCAACCTCTACTAGCGGCAATGAGCAGTTCTTC; cdr3_aa: CATSTSGNEQFF
j_call: TRBJ2-1; v_call: TRBV5-1; d_call: TRBD2; clone_size: .; cdr3_nt: TGCGCCAGCAGCTTGTTTAGCGGGAGCGGCAATGAGCAGTTCTTC; cdr3_aa: CASSLFSGSGNEQFF
j_call: TRBJ2-1; v_call: TRBV7-3; d_call: TRBD2; clone_size: .; cdr3_nt: TGTGCCAGCAGCCCAACCGGGACTAGCTACAATGAGCAGTTCTTC; cdr3_aa: CASSPTGTSYNEQFF
j_call: TRBJ1-5; v_call: TRBV28; d_call: TRBD1; clone_size: .; cdr3_nt: TGTGCCAGCAGTAGACAGGGGTATAGTCAGCCCCAGCATTTT; cdr3_aa: CASSRQGYSQPQHF
j_call: TRBJ1-2; v_call: TRBV4-1; d_call: TRBD1; clone_size: .; cdr3_nt: TGCGCCAGCAGCCAAACCGGGACAGGGGCCCTACTAAACTATGGCTACACCTTC; cdr3_aa: CASSQTGTGALLNYGYTF
j_call: TRBJ1-2; v_call: TRBV28; d_call: .; clone_size: .; cdr3_nt: TGTGCCAGCAGGGAGGGGAACTATGGCTACACCTTC; cdr3_aa: CASREGNYGYTF
j_call: TRBJ1-2; v_call: TRBV5-1; d_call: .; clone_size: .; cdr3_nt: TGCGCCAGCAGTCTAGCGTATAACTATGGCTACACCTTC; cdr3_aa: CASSLAYNYGYTF
j_call: TRBJ1-1; v_call: TRBV7-9; d_call: .; clone_size: .; cdr3_nt: TGTGCCAGCTCCTCCCTTGACACTGAAGCTTTCTTT; cdr3_aa: CASSSLDTEAFF
j_call: TRBJ2-7; v_call: TRBV15; d_call: TRBD1; clone_size: once; cdr3_nt: TGTGCCACCAGCAGTGATATTCAACAGGGGGGCTACTCCTACGAGCAGTACTTC; cdr3_aa: CATSSDIQQGGYSYEQYF
j_call: TRBJ2-7; v_call: TRBV5-6; d_call: TRBD1; clone_size: .; cdr3_nt: TGTGCCAGCAGCTTGAACAGGGGCGCCGATTACGAGCAGTACTTC; cdr3_aa: CASSLNRGADYEQYF
j_call: TRBJ2-7; v_call: TRBV4-1; d_call: .; clone_size: .; cdr3_nt: TGCGCCAGCAGCCAAGAGGGGCCCTCCCGGGCCTACGAGCAGTACTTC; cdr3_aa: CASSQEGPSRAYEQYF
j_call: TRBJ1-1; v_call: TRBV19; d_call: .; clone_size: .; cdr3_nt: TGTGCCAGCGGGGGTGGGTTAGGGAACACTGAAGCTTTCTTT; cdr3_aa: CASGGGLGNTEAFF
j_call: TRBJ1-5; v_call: TRBV7-6; d_call: .; clone_size: .; cdr3_nt: TGTGCCAGCAGCTTAGCACCACGAGGTCACAATCAGCCCCAGCATTTT; cdr3_aa: CASSLAPRGHNQPQHF
j_call: TRBJ2-5; v_call: TRBV10-3; d_call: TRBD2; clone_size: once; cdr3_nt: TGTGCCATCAGGGAAGCGGGAGGTGGAGAGACCCAGTACTTC; cdr3_aa: CAIREAGGGETQYF
j_call: TRBJ2-6; v_call: TRBV1; d_call: .; clone_size: .; cdr3_nt: TGCACCAGCAGGCAACAGGGGTGGCCAACTGGGGCCAACGTCCTGACTTTC; cdr3_aa: CTSRQQGWPTGANVLTF
j_call: TRBJ2-7; v_call: TRBV19; d_call: TRBD2; clone_size: .; cdr3_nt: TGTGCCAGCTCGGGGGGGCCCTTGCTCGAGCAGTACTTC; cdr3_aa: CASSGGPLLEQYF
j_call: TRBJ2-2; v_call: TRBV6-5; d_call: TRBD1; clone_size: .; cdr3_nt: TGTGCCAGCAGTTACTCGAATGGACAGGTTAACGGGGAGCTGTTTTTT; cdr3_aa: CASSYSNGQVNGELFF
j_call: TRBJ1-1; v_call: TRBV4-1; d_call: TRBD1; clone_size: .; cdr3_nt: TGCGCCAGCAGCATCCGGGACAGGGCGAACACTGAAGCTTTCTTT; cdr3_aa: CASSIRDRANTEAFF
j_call: TRBJ2-4; v_call: TRBV7-2; d_call: .; clone_size: .; cdr3_nt: TGTGCCAGCAGCTTAGCGGCGGGTTGGGGAGCCAAAAACATTCAGTACTTC; cdr3_aa: CASSLAAGWGAKNIQYF
j_call: TRBJ2-1; v_call: TRBV5-1; d_call: .; clone_size: once; cdr3_nt: TGCGCCAGCAGCGCGGACTGGAACAATGAGCAGTTCTTC; cdr3_aa: CASSADWNNEQFF
j_call: TRBJ2-1; v_call: TRBV27; d_call: TRBD1; clone_size: .; cdr3_nt: TGTGCCAGCAGTCCCCCCCCAGGGGGCTATGAGCAGTTCTTC; cdr3_aa: CASSPPPGGYEQFF
j_call: TRBJ1-6; v_call: TRBV7-2; d_call: TRBD1; clone_size: .; cdr3_nt: TGTGCCAGCAGCCGGGGTGTGACAGGGTATAATTCACCCCTCCACTTT; cdr3_aa: CASSRGVTGYNSPLHF
j_call: TRBJ1-1; v_call: TRBV18; d_call: .; clone_size: .; cdr3_nt: TGTGCCAGCCTCGTGGCCCTGAACACTGAAGCTTTCTTT; cdr3_aa: CASLVALNTEAFF
j_call: TRBJ1-1; v_call: TRBV11-2; d_call: .; clone_size: .; cdr3_nt: TGTGCCAGCAGGTTTTTTGACGGGACATCTGAAGCTTTCTTT; cdr3_aa: CASRFFDGTSEAFF
j_call: TRBJ2-7; v_call: TRBV10-2; d_call: TRBD2; clone_size: .; cdr3_nt: TGCGCCAGCAGTGAGTGGGGACTAGCGGGAGTCGAGCAGTACTTC; cdr3_aa: CASSEWGLAGVEQYF
j_call: TRBJ2-7; v_call: TRBV6-5; d_call: TRBD2; clone_size: .; cdr3_nt: TGTGCCAGCAGTTACGGCGCGGGAGCCTACGAGCAGTACTTC; cdr3_aa: CASSYGAGAYEQYF
j_call: TRBJ1-3; v_call: TRBV5-4; d_call: TRBD1; clone_size: .; cdr3_nt: TGTGCCAGCAGCTTTGGACAGGGGGCTTACACCATATATTTT; cdr3_aa: CASSFGQGAYTIYF
j_call: TRBJ2-2; v_call: TRBV9; d_call: .; clone_size: .; cdr3_nt: TGTGCCAGCAGCGTAGCTGGACAGAACACCGGGGAGCTGTTTTTT; cdr3_aa: CASSVAGQNTGELFF
j_call: TRBJ1-2; v_call: TRBV10-3; d_call: .; clone_size: .; cdr3_nt: TGTGCCATCAGTCCCAGGAAGGTCTATGGCTACACCTTC; cdr3_aa: CAISPRKVYGYTF